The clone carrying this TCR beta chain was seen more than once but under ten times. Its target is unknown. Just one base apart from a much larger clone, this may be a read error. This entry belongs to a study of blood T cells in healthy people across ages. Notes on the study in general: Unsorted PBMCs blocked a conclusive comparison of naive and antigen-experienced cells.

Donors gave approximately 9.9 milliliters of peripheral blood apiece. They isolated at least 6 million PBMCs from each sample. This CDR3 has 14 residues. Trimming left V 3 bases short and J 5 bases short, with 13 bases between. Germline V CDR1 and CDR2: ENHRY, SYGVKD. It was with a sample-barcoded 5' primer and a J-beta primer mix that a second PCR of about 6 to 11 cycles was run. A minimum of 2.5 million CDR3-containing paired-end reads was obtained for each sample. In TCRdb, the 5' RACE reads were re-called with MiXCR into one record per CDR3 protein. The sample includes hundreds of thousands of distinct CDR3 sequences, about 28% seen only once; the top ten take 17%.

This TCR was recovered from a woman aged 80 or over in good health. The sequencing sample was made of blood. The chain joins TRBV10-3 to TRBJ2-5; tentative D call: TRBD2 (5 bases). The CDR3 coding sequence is TGTGCCATCAGTGATGAAGGACTGGAGGAGACCCAGTACTTC. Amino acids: CAISDEGLEETQYF.